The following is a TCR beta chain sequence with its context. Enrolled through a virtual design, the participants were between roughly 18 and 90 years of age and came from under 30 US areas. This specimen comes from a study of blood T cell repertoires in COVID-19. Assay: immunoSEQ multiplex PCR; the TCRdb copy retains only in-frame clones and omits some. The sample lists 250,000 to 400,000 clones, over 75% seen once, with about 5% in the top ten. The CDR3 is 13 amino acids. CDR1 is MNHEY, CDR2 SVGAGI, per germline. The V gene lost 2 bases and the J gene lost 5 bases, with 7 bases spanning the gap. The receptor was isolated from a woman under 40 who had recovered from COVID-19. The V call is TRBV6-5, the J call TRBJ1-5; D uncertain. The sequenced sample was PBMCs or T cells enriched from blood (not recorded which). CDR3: CASSYGRDQPQHF. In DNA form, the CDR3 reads TGTGCCAGCAGTTACGGGCGAGATCAGCCCCAGCATTTT.